The rows below give T cell receptor beta chains drawn from one sample of a study of beta chain features in type 1 diabetes. Data came from immunoSEQ multiplex PCR; TCRdb stores just in-frame clones and leaves some out. The profile shows around 53,000 clones, 63% of them singletons. The sample comprised stem cell memory CD4+ T cells from blood. These receptors were collected from a woman between 25 and 40 years old with type 1 diabetes. CDR3s include the opening cysteine and the closing phenylalanine or tryptophan. D genes are given only for firm matches. For some rows the clone size is stated as once, few or many, or as a class when expanded; others skip it.

j_call,d_call,clone_size,v_call,cdr3_aa,cdr3_nt
TRBJ1-2,-,-,TRBV2,CASSDHRQNGYTF,TGTGCCAGCAGTGATCACAGGCAGAATGGCTACACCTTC
TRBJ1-5,TRBD1,few,TRBV12-5,CASGFIQGDPQHF,TGTGCTAGTGGTTTCATACAGGGGGACCCCCAGCATTTT
TRBJ2-7,TRBD2,-,TRBV5-5,CASSPTAGEGEQYF,TGTGCCAGCAGCCCGACAGCGGGAGAGGGCGAGCAGTACTTC
TRBJ2-1,-,few,TRBV7-2,CASSLEQAGYNEQFF,TGTGCCAGCAGCTTAGAACAAGCGGGCTACAATGAGCAGTTCTTC
TRBJ2-5,TRBD2,-,TRBV25-1,CASSEGGRSETQYF,TGTGCCAGCAGTGAAGGCGGGAGATCAGAGACCCAGTACTTC
TRBJ2-3,-,-,TRBV27,CASSLVPLRKRGYDTQYF,TGTGCCAGCAGTTTGGTTCCCTTGAGGAAAAGAGGGTATGATACGCAGTATTTT
TRBJ2-3,TRBD1,-,TRBV5-4,CASSGAGQGGTDTQYF,TGTGCCAGCAGCGGGGCTGGACAGGGGGGAACAGATACGCAGTATTTT
TRBJ1-6,TRBD1,-,TRBV18,CASSPRQGRDSPLHF,TGTGCCAGCTCCCCCAGACAGGGGAGGGATTCACCCCTCCACTTT
TRBJ2-1,-,-,TRBV20-1,CSATLAYEQFF,TGCAGTGCAACACTAGCCTATGAGCAGTTCTTC
TRBJ2-5,TRBD1,few,TRBV2,CAGPGQGGETQYF,TGTGCCGGCCCGGGACAGGGGGGAGAGACCCAGTACTTC
TRBJ2-2,-,-,TRBV19,CASSIVNSGELFF,TGTGCCAGTAGTATAGTAAACTCCGGGGAGCTGTTTTTT
TRBJ1-1,-,-,TRBV28,CASSFKNTEAFF,TGTGCCAGCAGTTTTAAGAACACTGAAGCTTTCTTT
TRBJ1-1,-,few,TRBV14,CASSQEIWSAEAFF,TGTGCCAGCAGCCAAGAAATTTGGAGCGCTGAAGCTTTCTTT
TRBJ2-1,TRBD1,-,TRBV7-3,CASSSLGQGYNEQFF,TGTGCCAGCAGCTCCCTAGGACAGGGTTATAATGAGCAGTTCTTC
TRBJ2-1,-,-,TRBV2,CASSESVAFDEQFF,TGTGCCAGCAGTGAATCGGTAGCCTTCGATGAGCAGTTCTTC
TRBJ2-1,-,-,TRBV5-1,CASGRGSYNEQFF,TGCGCCAGCGGGCGGGGCTCCTACAATGAGCAGTTCTTC
TRBJ2-1,-,-,TRBV7-9,CASSSLGGGLIHEQFF,TGTGCCAGCAGCTCGCTAGGGGGAGGGCTAATCCATGAGCAGTTCTTC
TRBJ2-3,-,few,TRBV6-1,CATLQSDTQYF,TGTGCCACCCTGCAGTCGGATACGCAGTATTTT
TRBJ2-2,-,few,TRBV6-5,CASSLGGGGELFF,TGTGCCAGCAGTTTAGGGGGGGGCGGGGAGCTGTTTTTT
TRBJ2-2,TRBD1,-,TRBV5-1,CASREHRGNTGELFF,TGCGCCAGCAGAGAGCACAGGGGGAACACCGGGGAGCTGTTTTTT
TRBJ2-2,TRBD2,few,TRBV18,CASSPWSGRNTGELFF,TGTGCCAGCTCACCGTGGAGCGGGAGGAACACCGGGGAGCTGTTTTTT
TRBJ1-1,TRBD1,-,TRBV6-5,CASRGTVNTEAFF,TGTGCCAGCAGAGGGACAGTGAACACTGAAGCTTTCTTT
TRBJ2-2,TRBD2,-,TRBV7-9,CASSEGLAGVDTGELFF,TGTGCCAGCAGCGAGGGACTAGCGGGAGTAGACACCGGGGAGCTGTTTTTT
TRBJ1-5,-,once,TRBV2,CASWTGNQPQHF,TGTGCCAGCTGGACAGGCAATCAGCCCCAGCATTTT
TRBJ2-1,TRBD2,-,TRBV14,CASSQLLARGNEQFF,TGTGCCAGCAGCCAGTTACTAGCGCGAGGGAATGAGCAGTTCTTC
TRBJ1-5,-,-,TRBV7-9,CASSLAWEDDQPQHF,TGTGCCAGCAGCTTAGCTTGGGAGGACGATCAGCCCCAGCATTTT
TRBJ2-7,-,-,TRBV7-2,CASSLTSTDEQYF,TGTGCCAGCAGCTTAACTAGCACCGACGAGCAGTACTTC
TRBJ2-2,-,once,TRBV19,CASSAGTLNTGELFF,TGTGCCAGTAGTGCCGGGACATTGAACACCGGGGAGCTGTTTTTT
TRBJ2-2,-,few,TRBV19,CASSIEATGELFF,TGTGCCAGTAGTATAGAGGCCACCGGGGAGCTGTTTTTT
TRBJ2-5,-,-,TRBV18,CASSTGTEETQYF,TGTGCCAGCTCTACCGGGACTGAGGAGACCCAGTACTTC
TRBJ2-5,TRBD1,few,TRBV6-5,CASSRTGGRETQYF,TGTGCCAGCAGTAGAACAGGGGGCAGAGAGACCCAGTACTTC
TRBJ2-1,TRBD1,-,TRBV11-3,CASSFTGTGAYNEQFF,TGTGCCAGCAGCTTCACCGGGACAGGGGCCTACAATGAGCAGTTCTTC